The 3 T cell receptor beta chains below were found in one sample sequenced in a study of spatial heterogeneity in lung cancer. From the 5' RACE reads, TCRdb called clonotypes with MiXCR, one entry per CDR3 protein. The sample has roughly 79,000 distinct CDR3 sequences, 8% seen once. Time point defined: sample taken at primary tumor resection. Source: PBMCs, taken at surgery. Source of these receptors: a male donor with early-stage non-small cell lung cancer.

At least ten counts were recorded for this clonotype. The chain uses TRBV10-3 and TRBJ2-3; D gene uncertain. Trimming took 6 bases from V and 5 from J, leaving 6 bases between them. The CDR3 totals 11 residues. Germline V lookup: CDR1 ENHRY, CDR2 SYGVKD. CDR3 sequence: CAIREIDTQYF. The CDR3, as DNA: TGTGCCATCAGAGAGATAGATACGCAGTATTTT.

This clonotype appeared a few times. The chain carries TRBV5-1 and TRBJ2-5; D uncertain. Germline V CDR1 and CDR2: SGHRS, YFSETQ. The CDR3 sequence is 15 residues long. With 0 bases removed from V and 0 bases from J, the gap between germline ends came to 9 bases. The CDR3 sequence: CASSLDTSYQETQYF. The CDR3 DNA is TGCGCCAGCAGCTTGGACACATCTTACCAAGAGACCCAGTACTTC. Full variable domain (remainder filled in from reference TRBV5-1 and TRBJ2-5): KAGVTQTPRYLIKTRGQQVTLSCSPISGHRSVSWYQQTPGQGLQFLFEYFSETQRNKGNFPGRFSGRQFSNSRSEMNVSTLELGDSALYLCASSLDTSYQETQYFGPGTRLLVL.

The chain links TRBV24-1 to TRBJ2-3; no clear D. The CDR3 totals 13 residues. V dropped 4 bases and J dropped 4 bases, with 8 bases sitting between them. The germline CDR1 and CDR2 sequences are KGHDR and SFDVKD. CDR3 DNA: TGTGCCACCAGTGACCTACGGGCAGATACGCAGTATTTT. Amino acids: CATSDLRADTQYF.